This TCR beta chain was profiled in a study of CD8 T cells in Susac syndrome. TEMRA cells were FACS-enriched and CD8+ and CD4+ T cells negatively isolated. RNA amounts of roughly 0.45 to 1 ug underwent reverse transcription with random hexamers. MiXCR, applied by TCRdb to the immunoSEQ multiplex PCR reads, yields one record per CDR3 protein. The sample yields about 180,000 distinct CDR3 sequences, 90% to 96% seen once. The receptor was isolated from a human donor with multiple sclerosis. Sequencing was done on a sample of CD4+ T cells from PBMCs.

CDR3 sequence: CASSQGDRGNEAFF. CDR3 nucleotides: TGTGCCAGCAGCCAAGGGGACAGGGGTAATGAAGCTTTCTTT. The chain recombines TRBV3-1 with TRBJ1-1, with 10 bases matching TRBD1. The CDR3 spans 14 residues. V shed 1 base and J 7 bases; nucleotides not matched to a gene: 3. The germline CDR1 and CDR2 sequences are LGHDT and YNNKEL (reference sequence).